The 21 T cell receptor beta chains in this list originate from one sample, sequenced in a study of shared clonotypes between healthy human individuals. Some clones are missing from TCRdb's copy, which holds only in-frame ones; the method was immunoSEQ multiplex PCR. The sample lists some 96,000 clones, about half occurring once. The sequenced sample was PBMCs. Receptors originate from a woman between 35 and 50 years old in good health. Some clones in this sample may be carry-over from other donors' samples.

In this sample, this clone turned up a few times. The CDR3 loop reads CSVEDGARYTEAFF. The DNA of the CDR3 is TGCAGCGTTGAAGATGGGGCTAGGTACACTGAAGCTTTCTTT. This rearrangement joins TRBV29-1 to TRBJ1-1; tentatively, D is TRBD1 (5 bases). V was trimmed by 0 bases and J by 3 bases, leaving 11 bases between them. Germline CDR1 is SQVTM and CDR2 is ANQGSEA. The length of the CDR3 is 14 residues. Complete variable domain (other parts from reference TRBV29-1 and TRBJ1-1): SAVISQKPSRDICQRGTSLTIQCQVDSQVTMMFWYRQQPGQSLTLIATANQGSEATYESGFVIDKFPISRPNLTFSTLTVSNMSPEDSSIYLCSVEDGARYTEAFFGQGTRLTVV.

This clone was detected ten times or more. The CDR3 DNA sequence: TGTGCCAGCAGCCCCCGGGGGGGCGGGAGGACCTACGAGCAGTACTTC. Its protein is CASSPRGGGRTYEQYF. The chain employs TRBV7-2 and TRBJ2-7; 8 nucleotides line up with TRBD2. V lost 5 bases and J lost 2; bases outside the gene matches: 11. This CDR3 contains 16 residues. Germline loops: CDR1 SGHTA, CDR2 FQGNSA.

This chain uses TRBV15 with TRBJ1-2; D gene unclear. This CDR3 contains 14 residues. Germline CDR1 LNHNV, CDR2 YYDKDF (reference sequence). Trimming removed 1 base from V and 4 bases from J, with 10 bases in between. The DNA for the CDR3 is TGTGCCACCAGCAGAGCCGGGCCGTTCTATGGCTACACCTTC. This translates into CATSRAGPFYGYTF.

This clone has ten or more counts. The CDR3 loop is CASSFGTGDGYTF. As DNA, the CDR3 is TGTGCCAGCAGCTTCGGGACAGGGGATGGCTACACCTTC. V is TRBV11-2 and J is TRBJ1-2; 10 nucleotides align to TRBD1. Germline CDR1 is SGHAT and CDR2 is FQNNGV. CDR3 length: 13 amino acids. The trim removed 3 bases at V and 6 bases at J, leaving 1 base unmatched. Based on the CDR3 plus reference TRBV11-2 and TRBJ1-2, the full variable domain is EAGVAQSPRYKIIEKRQSVAFWCNPISGHATLYWYQQILGQGPKLLIQFQNNGVVDDSQLPKDRFSAERLKGVDSTLKIQPAKLEDSAVYLCASSFGTGDGYTFGSGTRLTVV.

This clone appeared a few times. The gene calls are TRBV10-1 and TRBJ2-2, with D possibly matching TRBD2 (6 bases). Germline CDR1 and CDR2: WNHNN and SYGVQD (reference sequence). Trimming stripped 10 bases from V and 2 bases from J, with 14 bases between. The CDR3 runs to 14 residues. CDR3 residues: CATRRERNTGELFF. CDR3 DNA sequence: TGCGCCACCCGGAGGGAGCGAAACACCGGGGAGCTGTTTTTT.

This chain joins TRBV29-1 and TRBJ2-5; the D is unclear. This CDR3 has 13 amino acids. V lost 7 bases and J lost 5, with 17 bases in between. Per germline, CDR1 SQVTM and CDR2 ANQGSEA. The CDR3 reads CSASTADEETQYF. The CDR3 nucleotides are TGCAGCGCCAGTACCGCAGACGAGGAGACCCAGTACTTC.

The rearrangement links TRBV9 to TRBJ2-5; unclear D gene. The closer fit of TRBJ2-7 to the DNA end suggests the J call may be wrong. Germline loops: CDR1 SGDLS, CDR2 YYNGEE. The CDR3 runs 12 residues. CDR3 protein: CASSRDNYEQYF. In DNA, the CDR3 is TGTGCCAGCAGCCGAGACAACTACGAGCAGTACTTC.

On this clone: A much larger clone lies one base from this, so it may be a read error. The J gene is TRBJ2-5, the V gene TRBV9; perhaps TRBD2 as D (5 bases). The CDR3 covers 14 residues. Germline lookup yields CDR1 SGDLS and CDR2 YYNGEE. Trimming stripped 4 bases from V and 7 bases from J, with 17 bases between. DNA of the CDR3: TGTGCCAGCAGCCCCCACTCTGGGAGTGGGACCCAGTACTTC. Translated, it gives CASSPHSGSGTQYF. Full variable domain (rest looked up from reference TRBV9 and TRBJ2-5): DSGVTQTPKHLITATGQRVTLRCSPRSGDLSVYWYQQSLDQGLQFLIQYYNGEERAKGNILERFSAQQFPDLHSELNLSSLELGDSALYFCASSPHSGSGTQYFGPGTRLLVL.

This chain uses TRBV11-2 with TRBJ2-3; 14 positions agree with TRBD2. Germline CDR1 is SGHAT and CDR2 is FQNNGV. This CDR3 comprises 16 residues. After removal of 8 bases from V and 6 bases from J, the junction contained 10 bases not matched to a gene. In DNA form, the CDR3 reads TGTGCCAGCTGGACCGGGACTAGCGGGAGCGGGGATACGCAGTATTTT. Translation gives CASWTGTSGSGDTQYF.

Comments on this clone: The junction departs from germline at one end; a sequencing error may be responsible. The chain links TRBV7-9 to TRBJ2-1; D is unresolved. This CDR3 comprises 14 residues. CDR1 SEHNR and CDR2 FQNEAQ come from the germline V gene (reference sequence). DNA of the CDR3: TGTGCCAGCAGCCCCCCTTCCGGCAACAAGGAGCAGTTCTTC. It yields the protein CASSPPSGNKEQFF.

In the case of this clone: A far more abundant clone sits one base away, making this likely a read error. The chain has TRBV5-4 and TRBJ2-7, with D perhaps matching TRBD1 or TRBD2 (5 bases each). The CDR3 has 14 amino acids. Between the trimmed V and J ends, which lost 4 bases and 3 bases, there was a span of 14 bases. CDR1 SGHNT and CDR2 YYREEE come from the germline V gene (reference sequence). Here the CDR3 reads CASSRPGPRYEQYF. The DNA for the CDR3 is TGTGCCAGCAGCCGACCGGGACCGCGCTACGAGCAGTACTTC.

This clone turned up a few times. This chain uses TRBV6-1 with TRBJ1-1, with TRBD1 matching 10 bases. Looked up from germline, CDR1 is MNHNS and CDR2 is SASEGT. This CDR3 contains 15 residues. Unmatched junction bases numbered 7, after V lost 3 bases and J lost 6 bases. CDR3 DNA sequence: TGTGCCAGCAGTGAGACGACAGGGGGCGGCGCTGAAGCTTTCTTT. This gives the protein CASSETTGGGAEAFF.

The rearrangement links TRBV30 to TRBJ1-1; D ambiguous. The germline V gene has CDR1 GTSNPN and CDR2 SVGIG (reference sequence). The CDR3 is made up of 12 amino acids. The germline V and J ends were trimmed by 1 base and 0 bases, with 3 bases remaining between them. CDR3 sequence reads: CAWSALNTEAFF. CDR3 coding DNA: TGTGCCTGGAGTGCTCTGAACACTGAAGCTTTCTTT. Together with reference TRBV30 and TRBJ1-1, the CDR3 gives the full variable domain: SQTIHQWPATLVQPVGSPLSLECTVEGTSNPNLYWYRQAAGRGLQLLFYSVGIGQISSEVPQNLSASRPQDRQFILSSKKLLLSDSGFYLCAWSALNTEAFFGQGTRLTVV.

In this sample, this clone turned up many times. The genes are TRBV2 and TRBJ1-1; TRBD1 matches 9 bases. V trimming: 8 bases; J trimming: 4 bases; junction bases outside the gene matches: 11. CDR3 size: 15 residues. The V gene's germline CDR1 is SNHLY and CDR2 FYNNEI. CDR3 in amino acids: CASSPLQGAITEAFF. DNA of the CDR3: TGTGCCAGCTCGCCTTTACAGGGGGCCATCACTGAAGCTTTCTTT.

Written as DNA, the CDR3 is TGTGCCAGCAGTCGGGAGGACACCGGGGAGCTGTTTTTT. This gives the protein CASSREDTGELFF. The genes are TRBV6-1 and TRBJ2-2; 7 nucleotides match TRBD2. Unmatched junction bases numbered 0, after V lost 5 bases and J lost 3 bases. Germline V gene data show CDR1 as MNHNS and CDR2 as SASEGT. The CDR3 sequence is 13 residues long.

This clone was picked up a small number of times. The V call is TRBV27, the J call TRBJ2-7, with TRBD2 matching over 9 bases. Looked up from germline, CDR1 is MNHEY and CDR2 is SMNVEV (reference sequence). The CDR3 extends over 16 amino acids. The ends lost 2 bases at V and 7 bases at J; junction bases unmatched: 12. CDR3 sequence: CASSLGGGRGRGEQYF. The CDR3 DNA is TGTGCCAGCAGTTTAGGTGGCGGGAGGGGCAGAGGGGAGCAGTACTTC.

This clone was detected many times. This chain uses TRBV30 with TRBJ2-5; D unclear. The DNA end is more similar to TRBJ2-7, so the J call may be wrong. The CDR3 covers 12 residues. Germline V CDR1 and CDR2: GTSNPN, SVGIG (reference sequence). The chain's CDR3 is CAWSVTPYEQYF. CDR3 coding DNA: TGTGCCTGGAGTGTTACACCCTACGAGCAGTACTTC.

V gene TRBV7-1 combines with J gene TRBJ2-7; tentative D call: TRBD2 (6 bases). TRBV7-1 is identified as an open reading frame with a role that is uncertain. The CDR3 has 17 residues. Trimming pared 5 bases from V and 2 bases from J, leaving 22 bases between. The CDR3 coding sequence is TGTGCCAGCAGCCCCCCATGGCGGGATGGGCCGACCTACGAGCAGTACTTC. Encoded protein: CASSPPWRDGPTYEQYF.

This clone was seen only a few times. A far more abundant clone sits one base away, making this likely a read error. Other DNA sequences in the sample encode the same CDR3. The CDR3, as DNA: TGTGCCACCAGCAGAGATCTGGGGGAAAAACTGTTTTTT. It yields the protein CATSRDLGEKLFF. The rearrangement joins TRBV15 to TRBJ1-4; D uncertain. V was trimmed by 0 bases and J by 8 bases, leaving 7 bases between them. Per the germline V gene, CDR1 is LNHNV and CDR2 is YYDKDF (reference sequence). This CDR3 region has 13 residues.

This clone was seen repeatedly, ten times or more. The sample carries other DNA sequences with the same CDR3. The chain joins TRBV9 to TRBJ2-1, with 9 bases lining up with TRBD1. V gave up 6 bases and J gave up 8 bases; unmatched junction bases: 12. This CDR3 has 15 residues. The germline CDR1 and CDR2 sequences are SGDLS and YYNGEE. This CDR3 reads CASTTTGQGYDEQFF. In DNA form, the CDR3 reads TGTGCCAGCACCACCACGGGACAGGGTTATGATGAGCAGTTCTTC.

The CDR3 nucleotides are TGTGCCTGGAAAAATGCAGATACGCAGTATTTT. Translating it yields CAWKNADTQYF. The chain combines TRBV30 with TRBJ2-3; D unresolved. CDR1 is GTSNPN, CDR2 SVGIG, per germline (reference sequence). CDR3 size: 11 residues. V was trimmed by 4 bases and J by 4 bases, leaving 6 bases between them.